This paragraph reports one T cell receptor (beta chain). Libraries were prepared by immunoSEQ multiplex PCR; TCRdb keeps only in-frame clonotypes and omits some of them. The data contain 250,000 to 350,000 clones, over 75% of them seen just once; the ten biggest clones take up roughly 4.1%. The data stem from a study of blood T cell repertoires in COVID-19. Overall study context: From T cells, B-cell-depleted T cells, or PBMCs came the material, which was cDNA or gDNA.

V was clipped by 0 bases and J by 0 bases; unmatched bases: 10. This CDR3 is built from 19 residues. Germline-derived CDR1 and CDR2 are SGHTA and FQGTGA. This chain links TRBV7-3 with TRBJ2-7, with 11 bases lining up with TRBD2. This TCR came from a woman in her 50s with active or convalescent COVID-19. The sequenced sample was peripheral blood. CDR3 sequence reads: CASSLTPPTSGSISYEQYF. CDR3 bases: TGTGCCAGCAGCTTAACGCCCCCAACTAGCGGGAGCATCTCCTACGAGCAGTACTTC.